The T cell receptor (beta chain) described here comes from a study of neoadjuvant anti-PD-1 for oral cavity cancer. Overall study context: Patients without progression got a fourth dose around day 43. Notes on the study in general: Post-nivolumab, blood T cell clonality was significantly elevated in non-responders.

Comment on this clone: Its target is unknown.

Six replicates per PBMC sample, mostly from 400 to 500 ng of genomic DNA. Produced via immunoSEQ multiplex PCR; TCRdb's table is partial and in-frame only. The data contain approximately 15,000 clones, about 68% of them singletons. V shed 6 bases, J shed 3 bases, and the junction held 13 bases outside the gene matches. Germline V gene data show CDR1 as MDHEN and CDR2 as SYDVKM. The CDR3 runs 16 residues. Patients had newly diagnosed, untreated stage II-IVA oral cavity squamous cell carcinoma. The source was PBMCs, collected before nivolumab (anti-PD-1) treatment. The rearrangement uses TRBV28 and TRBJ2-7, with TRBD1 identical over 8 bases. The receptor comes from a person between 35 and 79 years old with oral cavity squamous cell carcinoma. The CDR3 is CASSRRTGQVNYEQYF. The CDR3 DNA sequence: TGTGCCAGCAGCCGCCGTACGGGACAGGTGAACTACGAGCAGTACTTC. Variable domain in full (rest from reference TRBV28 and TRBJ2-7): DVKVTQSSRYLVKRTGEKVFLECVQDMDHENMFWYRQDPGLGLRLIYFSYDVKMKEKGDIPEGYSVSREKKERFSLILESASTNQTSMYLCASSRRTGQVNYEQYFGPGTRLTVT.